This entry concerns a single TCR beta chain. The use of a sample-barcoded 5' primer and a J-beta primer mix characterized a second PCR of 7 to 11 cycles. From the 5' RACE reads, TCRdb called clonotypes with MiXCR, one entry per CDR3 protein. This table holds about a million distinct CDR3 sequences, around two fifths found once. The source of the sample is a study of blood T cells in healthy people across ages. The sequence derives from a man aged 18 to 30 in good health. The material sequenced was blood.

The CDR3 nucleotides read TGTGCCAGCAGTGATGCGGGGGACAATGAGCAGTTCTTC. This gives the protein CASSDAGDNEQFF. The chain has TRBV2 and TRBJ2-1; TRBD2 matches 7 bases. V trimming: 3 bases; J trimming: 5 bases; junction bases outside the gene matches: 1. The CDR3 extends over 13 amino acids. Germline values: CDR1 SNHLY, CDR2 FYNNEI.